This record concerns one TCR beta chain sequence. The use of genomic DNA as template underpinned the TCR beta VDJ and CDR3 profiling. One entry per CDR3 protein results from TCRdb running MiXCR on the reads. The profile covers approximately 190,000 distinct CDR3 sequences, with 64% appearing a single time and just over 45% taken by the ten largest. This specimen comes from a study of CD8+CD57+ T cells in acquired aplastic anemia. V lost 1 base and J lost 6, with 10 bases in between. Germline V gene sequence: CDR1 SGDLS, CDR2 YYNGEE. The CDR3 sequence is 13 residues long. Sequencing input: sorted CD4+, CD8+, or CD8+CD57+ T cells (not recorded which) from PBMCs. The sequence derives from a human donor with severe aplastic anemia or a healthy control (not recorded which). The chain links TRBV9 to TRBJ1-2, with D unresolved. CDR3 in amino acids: CASSVPPLDGYTF. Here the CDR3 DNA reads TGTGCCAGCAGCGTACCCCCCCTAGATGGCTACACCTTC.